Reported below is one T cell receptor (beta chain). The data are from a study of blood T cell repertoires in COVID-19. The V gene's germline CDR1 is SGHNT and CDR2 YYREEE (reference sequence). This CDR3 spans 13 amino acids. The germline V and J ends were trimmed by 0 bases and 8 bases, with 11 bases remaining between them. Method: immunoSEQ multiplex PCR; TCRdb's copy keeps in-frame clones and lacks some. The sample consists of about 82,000 clones, about 82% of them appearing once. The clonotype was recovered from a man aged 80 or over with active or convalescent COVID-19. V usage is TRBV5-4 and J usage is TRBJ1-2; D is undetermined. The sequencing sample was made of peripheral blood. This CDR3 reads CASSLDREAGYTF. The DNA for the CDR3 is TGTGCCAGCAGCTTGGATCGGGAAGCGGGCTACACCTTC.